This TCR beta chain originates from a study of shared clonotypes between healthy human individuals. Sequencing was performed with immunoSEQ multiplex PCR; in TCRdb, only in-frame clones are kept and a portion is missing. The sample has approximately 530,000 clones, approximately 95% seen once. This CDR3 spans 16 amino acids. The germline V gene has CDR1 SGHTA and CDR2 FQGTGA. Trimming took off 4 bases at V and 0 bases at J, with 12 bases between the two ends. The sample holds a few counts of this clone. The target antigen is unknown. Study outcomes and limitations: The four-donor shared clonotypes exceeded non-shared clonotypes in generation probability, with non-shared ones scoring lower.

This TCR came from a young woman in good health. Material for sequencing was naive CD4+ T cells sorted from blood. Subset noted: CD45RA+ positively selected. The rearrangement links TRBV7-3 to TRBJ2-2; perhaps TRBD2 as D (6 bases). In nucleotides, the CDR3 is TGTGCCAGCAGCTCGAAGGGACTCGCGAACACCGGGGAGCTGTTTTTT. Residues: CASSSKGLANTGELFF.